One and the same sample provided the 22 T cell receptor beta chains below, sequenced in a study of T cell clonality in common variable immunodeficiency. TCRdb keeps only in-frame clones here, not all; method: immunoSEQ multiplex PCR. The data list 50,000 or so clones, none observed once; approximately 3.6% falls to the top ten. Sequenced input: peripheral blood mononuclear cells. These receptors all stem from a person aged 18 to 75 in good health.

A word on this clone: With the read ending 3 residues before the CDR3 end, the germline J gene is used to fill in that end. The rearrangement joins TRBV30 to TRBJ2-2; D ambiguous. This CDR3 region has 13 residues. Looked up from germline, CDR1 is GTSNPN and CDR2 is SVGIG (reference sequence). The CDR3 spells CAWSAATNEKLFF. Incomplete CDR3 DNA: TGTGCCTGGAGTGCTGCAACTAATGAAAAG.

The sample holds a few counts of this clone. The read falls 3 residues short of the CDR3 end, and the missing part is taken from the germline J gene. The V gene is TRBV18, the J gene TRBJ2-3; possibly TRBD2 for D (5 bases). The V gene's germline CDR1 is KGHSH and CDR2 LQKENI. This CDR3 contains 15 residues. CDR3: CASSQTAGVEETQYF. The CDR3 DNA, read in part, is TGTGCCAGCTCTCAGACGGCCGGGGTCGAGGAGACG.

This clone occurred many times. The sequenced part of the CDR3 DNA is TGTGCCAGCAGCCTGGACAACTCTGGGGCCAACGTC. As protein: CASSLDNSGANV. The full CDR3 protein reads CASSLDNSGANVLTF. The genes are TRBV5-4 and TRBJ2-6, with a tentative D call TRBD1 (5 bases). The read ends 3 residues early relative to the CDR3; the germline J gene fills the gap. Germline V gene sequence: CDR1 SGHNT, CDR2 YYREEE (reference sequence). The CDR3 runs 15 residues. Trimming shortened V by 4 bases and J by 0 bases, and 8 bases separated the two germline ends.

This clone was counted at least ten times. The read ends 3 residues before the CDR3 terminus; that terminus is restored from the germline J gene. The chain is built from TRBV6-2 or TRBV6-3 and TRBJ2-1; a weak D match, TRBD2 (5 bases). The CDR3 sequence is 13 residues long. Trimming removed 5 bases from V and 8 bases from J, with 13 bases in between. Germline CDR1 is MNHEY and CDR2 is SVGEGT. The CDR3 protein is CASSRLARDEQFF. CDR3 DNA, as far as it was read: TGTGCCAGCAGTCGGCTAGCCAGAGATGAG.

This clone was observed many times. CDR3 loop: CASSFLAREGTGELFF. The CDR3 DNA, read in part, is TGTGCCAGCAGCTTTCTGGCGCGGGAAGGCACCGGGGAG. The rearrangement joins TRBV7-6 to TRBJ2-2; tentatively, D is TRBD2 (6 bases). Coverage ceases 3 residues before the CDR3 finishes, and the germline J gene fills in the end. The germline V gene has CDR1 SGHVS and CDR2 FNYEAQ. With 3 bases removed from V and 4 bases from J, the gap between germline ends came to 15 bases. CDR3 length equals 16 residues.

On this clone itself: It may be a read error: a sequence one base away is much more abundant. The read ends 3 residues before the CDR3 terminus; that terminus is restored from the germline J gene. The chain combines TRBV7-9 with TRBJ1-4, with D possibly TRBD1 on 5 matching bases. Germline loops: CDR1 SEHNR, CDR2 FQNEAQ (reference sequence). The CDR3 totals 15 residues. The CDR3 protein is CASRNYNSGANVLFF. CDR3 DNA, as far as it was read: TGTGCCAGCCGAAACTATAACTCTGGGGCCAACGTA. Drawing the rest from reference TRBV7-9 and TRBJ1-4, the complete variable domain is DTGVSQNPRHKITKRGQNVTFRCDPISEHNRLYWYRQTLGQGPEFLTYFQNEAQLEKSRLLSDRFSAERPKGSFSTLEIQRTEQGDSAMYLCASRNYNSGANVLFFGSGTQLSVL.

This clone was detected ten times or more. The DNA ends 3 residues before the CDR3 does, and the rest of the CDR3 is filled in from the germline J gene. This chain connects TRBV23-1 to TRBJ1-1, with TRBD1 identical over 8 bases. TRBV23-1 is reported as an ORF; its role is uncertain. The CDR3 extends over 15 amino acids. The CDR3 bases that were read are TGCGCCAGCCCACGAAGGGACAGGACTAATTTAGAA. Translated: CASPRRDRTNLE. The CDR3 in its entirety is CASPRRDRTNLEAFF.

As regards this clone: The read falls 3 residues short of the CDR3 end, and the missing part is taken from the germline J gene. The V and J genes are TRBV30 and TRBJ1-2, with TRBD1 matching 10 bases. The CDR3 is made up of 14 amino acids. V shed 1 base, J shed 3 bases, and the junction held 2 bases outside the gene matches. CDR1 is GTSNPN and CDR2 is SVGIG in the germline V gene (reference sequence). The CDR3 spells CAWSGQGADYGYTF. The DNA read from the CDR3 is TGTGCCTGGAGTGGACAGGGGGCGGACTATGGC.

This clone was found many times. Here the CDR3 reads CASSIRSLGQDTQYF. The CDR3 DNA, read in part, is TGTGCCAGTAGTATAAGGAGTTTGGGGCAAGATACG. This chain links TRBV19 with TRBJ2-3; perhaps TRBD1 as D (5 bases). The CDR3 end lies 3 residues beyond the end of the read and is filled in from the germline J gene. The CDR3 loop spans 15 amino acids. CDR1 LNHDA and CDR2 SQIVND come from the germline V gene (reference sequence). V was cut by 2 bases and J by 5 bases, with 14 bases left in between.

Comment on this clone: The CDR3 end falls 3 residues outside the read, so it is completed with the germline J gene. The chain combines TRBV7-2 with TRBJ1-1; D ambiguous. The CDR3 spans 14 residues. With 0 bases removed from V and 4 bases from J, the gap between germline ends came to 9 bases. The germline V gene has CDR1 SGHTA and CDR2 FQGNSA. This chain's CDR3 is CASSLAMTGTEAFF. Incomplete CDR3 DNA: TGTGCCAGCAGCTTAGCGATGACGGGCACTGAA.

This clone was observed many times. The read gets to within 3 residues of the CDR3 end, and the germline J gene fills in the rest. The chain uses TRBV6-1 and TRBJ1-1; D not certain. The length of the CDR3 is 14 residues. Germline CDR1 reads MNHNS; CDR2 reads SASEGT. Between the trimmed V and J ends, which lost 2 bases and 4 bases, there was a span of 11 bases. The chain's CDR3 is CASSEQTGLTEAFF. CDR3 DNA (partial): TGTGCCAGCAGTGAACAGACTGGCCTCACTGAA.

This clone was observed many times. The CDR3 extends 3 residues past the end of the read, so its final part is completed from the germline J gene. V is TRBV5-1 and J is TRBJ1-4, with 7 nucleotides matching TRBD1. CDR1 is SGHRS, CDR2 YFSETQ, per germline. There are 14 residues in the CDR3. The ends lost 0 bases at V and 7 bases at J; junction bases unmatched: 3. The sequenced CDR3 bases are TGCGCCAGCAGCTTGGGGCAGGGGGGTGAAAAA. Translation: CASSLGQGGEK. The full CDR3 is CASSLGQGGEKLFF.

This clone was observed at least ten times. The read finishes 3 residues shy of the CDR3 end, and the germline J gene is used to complete it. The rearrangement links TRBV7-8 to TRBJ1-5, with 9 nucleotides matching TRBD1. V dropped 1 base and J dropped 4; count of bases not matched to a gene: 5. Germline V gives CDR1 SGHVS, CDR2 FQNEAQ. This CDR3 has 16 amino acids. Incomplete CDR3 DNA: TGTGCCAGCAGCTTAGTGGGACAGGGCGGAAATCAGCCC. Its translation is CASSLVGQGGNQP. The CDR3 in its entirety is CASSLVGQGGNQPQHF.

This clone was found many times. The read ends 3 residues before the CDR3 terminus; that terminus is restored from the germline J gene. V is TRBV7-9 and J is TRBJ1-1; D unclear. Trimming stripped 8 bases from V and 5 bases from J, with 9 bases between. Germline V gene data show CDR1 as SEHNR and CDR2 as FQNEAQ (reference sequence). The CDR3 has 11 amino acids. The sequenced CDR3 bases are TGTGCCAGCGCCTTGAGGACTGAA. As protein: CASALRTE. From start to end, the CDR3 is CASALRTEAFF.

This clone has just a few counts. The missing CDR3 end, 3 residues past where the read stops, is filled in from the germline J gene. This chain uses TRBV5-1 with TRBJ2-2, with D tentatively TRBD1 (8 bases). Germline CDR1 SGHRS, CDR2 YFSETQ. The CDR3 has 15 amino acids. CDR3 DNA (partial): TGCGCCAGCAGTAACAGGGGGGGTCCTAATGAAAAG. Protein: CASSNRGGPNEK. Given in full, the CDR3 is CASSNRGGPNEKLFF.

This clone showed up just a few times. The sequence runs out 3 residues before the end of the CDR3; the remainder is reconstructed from the germline J gene. V and J are TRBV7-9 and TRBJ1-1; 7 bases are a match to TRBD1. The CDR3 extends over 14 amino acids. Germline assignment: CDR1 SEHNR and CDR2 FQNEAQ (reference sequence). V shed 5 bases and J 0 bases; nucleotides not matched to a gene: 3. The covered CDR3 bases are TGTGCCAGCAGCCCGGGACAGTTGAACACTGAA. It encodes CASSPGQLNTE. In full, the CDR3 reads CASSPGQLNTEAFF.

This clone showed up many times. The CDR3 extends 3 residues past the end of the read, so its final part is completed from the germline J gene. The rearrangement links TRBV7-9 to TRBJ2-4; 9 bases align to TRBD2. The V and J ends lost 2 bases and 8 bases, in that order; junction bases with no gene match: 7. Germline V gives CDR1 SEHNR, CDR2 FQNEAQ (reference sequence). This CDR3 region has 15 residues. The CDR3 sequence is CASSLLAGKAYIQYF. Partial CDR3 DNA: TGTGCCAGCAGCTTACTAGCGGGGAAGGCGTACATT.

Only a few counts were recorded for this clone. The read ends 3 residues before the CDR3 terminus; that terminus is restored from the germline J gene. This chain connects TRBV10-2 to TRBJ2-7; TRBD1 might be the D (5 bases). Germline CDR1 reads WSHSY; CDR2 reads SAAADI. The length of the CDR3 is 16 residues. V was shortened by 6 bases and J by 2 bases, with 20 bases between the two germline ends. CDR3 DNA (partial): TGCGCCAGCAGGATGCAGGGTCCTTCTCCCACCTACGAG. Protein sequence: CASRMQGPSPTYE. The CDR3 reads in full as CASRMQGPSPTYEQYF.

Notes on this clone: The DNA ends 3 residues before the CDR3 does, and the rest of the CDR3 is filled in from the germline J gene. The chain joins TRBV19 to TRBJ1-2; tentative D call: TRBD1 (5 bases). CDR1 is LNHDA and CDR2 is SQIVND in the germline V gene (reference sequence). The CDR3 extends over 13 amino acids. CDR3 DNA, as far as it was read: TGTGCCAGTAGTATGGGGCCCACAGATACC. This sequence encodes CASSMGPTDT. The whole CDR3 region reads CASSMGPTDTYTF. The entire variable domain, with the rest obtained from reference TRBV19 and TRBJ1-2, is as follows: DGGITQSPKYLFRKEGQNVTLSCEQNLNHDAMYWYRQDPGQGLRLIYYSQIVNDFQKGDIAEGYSVSREKKESFPLTVTSAQKNPTAFYLCASSMGPTDTYTFGSGTRLTVV.

This clone was observed at least ten times. The CDR3 is cut off 3 residues early in the read; its end comes from the germline J gene. This rearrangement joins TRBV5-5 to TRBJ1-5; 8 bases agree with TRBD1. After removal of 4 bases from V and 4 bases from J, the junction contained 7 bases not matched to a gene. Germline V gives CDR1 SGHKS, CDR2 YYEKEE (reference sequence). This CDR3 is 15 amino acids long. CDR3 region: CASSQTGEGNQPQHF. Partial CDR3 DNA: TGTGCCAGCAGCCAGACAGGGGAGGGTAATCAGCCC.

This clone appeared a few times. The missing CDR3 end, 3 residues past where the read stops, is filled in from the germline J gene. The rearrangement uses TRBV2 and TRBJ1-2, with TRBD1 matching 8 bases. This CDR3 spans 13 amino acids. The V gene end was trimmed by 5 bases and the J gene end by 5 bases; junction bases not matched to a gene: 4. The V gene's germline CDR1 is SNHLY and CDR2 FYNNEI. CDR3 protein: CASSQGAQYGYTF. Incomplete CDR3 DNA: TGTGCCAGCAGTCAGGGGGCCCAATATGGC. Looking up the rest from reference TRBV2 and TRBJ1-2 gives the full variable domain: EPEVTQTPSHQVTQMGQEVILRCVPISNHLYFYWYRQILGQKVEFLVSFYNNEISEKSEIFDDQFSVERPDGSNFTLKIRSTKLEDSAMYFCASSQGAQYGYTFGSGTRLTVV.

This clone was detected ten times or more. The read gets to within 3 residues of the CDR3 end, and the germline J gene fills in the rest. The chain combines TRBV10-1 with TRBJ2-3; 13 bases line up with TRBD2. Per germline, CDR1 WNHNN and CDR2 SYGVQD (reference sequence). This CDR3 spans 16 amino acids. The ends lost 10 bases at V and 6 bases at J; junction bases unmatched: 13. The CDR3 DNA, read in part, is TGCGCCAACCTAAAACTAGCGGGAGGGCCGGAGGATACG. It codes for CANLKLAGGPEDT. The complete CDR3 sequence is CANLKLAGGPEDTQYF.